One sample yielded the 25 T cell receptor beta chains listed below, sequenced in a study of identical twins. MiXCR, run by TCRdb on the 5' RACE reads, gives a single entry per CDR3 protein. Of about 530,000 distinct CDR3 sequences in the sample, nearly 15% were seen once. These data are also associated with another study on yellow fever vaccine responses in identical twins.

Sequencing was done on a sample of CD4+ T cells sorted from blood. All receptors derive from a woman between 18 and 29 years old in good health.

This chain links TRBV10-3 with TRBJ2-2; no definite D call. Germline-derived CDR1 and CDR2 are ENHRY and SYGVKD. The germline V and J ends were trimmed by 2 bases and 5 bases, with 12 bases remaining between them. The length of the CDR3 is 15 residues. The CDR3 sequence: CAISEIGYETGELFF. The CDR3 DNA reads TGTGCCATCAGTGAGATCGGCTACGAAACCGGGGAGCTGTTTTTT.

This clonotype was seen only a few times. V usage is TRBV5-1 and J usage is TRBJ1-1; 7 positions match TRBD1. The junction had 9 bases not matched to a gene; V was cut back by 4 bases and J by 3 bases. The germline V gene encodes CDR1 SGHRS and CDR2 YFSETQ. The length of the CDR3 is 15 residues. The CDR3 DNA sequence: TGCGCCAGCAGCAGAACAGGGGTGCCGTACACTGAAGCTTTCTTT. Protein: CASSRTGVPYTEAFF.

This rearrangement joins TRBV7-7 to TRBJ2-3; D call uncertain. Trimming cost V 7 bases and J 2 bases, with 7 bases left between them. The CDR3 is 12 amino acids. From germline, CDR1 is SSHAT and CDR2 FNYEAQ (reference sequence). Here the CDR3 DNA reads TGTGCCAGCACCCGCCTCACAGATACGCAGTATTTT. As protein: CASTRLTDTQYF.

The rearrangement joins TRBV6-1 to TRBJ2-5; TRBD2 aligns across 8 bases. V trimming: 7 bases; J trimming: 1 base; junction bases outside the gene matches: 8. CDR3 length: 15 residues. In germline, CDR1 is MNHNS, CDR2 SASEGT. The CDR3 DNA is TGTGCCAGCATCGAACGCAGCGGGGGCCAAGAGACCCAGTACTTC. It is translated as CASIERSGGQETQYF.

As DNA, the CDR3 is TGTGCCAGCAGTTTTGGGGGAAAGGGGGCAGATACGCAGTATTTT. This sequence encodes CASSFGGKGADTQYF. V gene TRBV12-3 or TRBV12-4 combines with J gene TRBJ2-3, with D possibly matching TRBD1 (6 bases). CDR3 length: 15 amino acids. Trimming left V 3 bases short and J 4 bases short, with 14 bases between.

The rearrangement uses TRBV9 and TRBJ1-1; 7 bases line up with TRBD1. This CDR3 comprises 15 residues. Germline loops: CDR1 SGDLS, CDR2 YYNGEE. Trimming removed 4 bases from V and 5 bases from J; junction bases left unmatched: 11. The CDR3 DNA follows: TGTGCCAGCAGCCTGACAGGGTGGGGGTCTACTGAAGCTTTCTTT. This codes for CASSLTGWGSTEAFF.

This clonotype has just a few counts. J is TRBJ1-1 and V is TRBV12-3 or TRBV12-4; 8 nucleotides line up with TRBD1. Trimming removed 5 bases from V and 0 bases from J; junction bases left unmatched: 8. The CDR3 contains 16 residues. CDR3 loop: CASSPRTGTMNTEAFF. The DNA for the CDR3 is TGTGCCAGCAGTCCTCGGACAGGGACCATGAACACTGAAGCTTTCTTT.

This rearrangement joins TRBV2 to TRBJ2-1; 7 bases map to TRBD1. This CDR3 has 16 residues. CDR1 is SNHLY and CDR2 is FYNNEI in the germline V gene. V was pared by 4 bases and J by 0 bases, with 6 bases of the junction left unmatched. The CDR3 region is CASSGGTASSYNEQFF. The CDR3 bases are TGTGCCAGCAGTGGGGGGACAGCAAGCTCCTACAATGAGCAGTTCTTC.

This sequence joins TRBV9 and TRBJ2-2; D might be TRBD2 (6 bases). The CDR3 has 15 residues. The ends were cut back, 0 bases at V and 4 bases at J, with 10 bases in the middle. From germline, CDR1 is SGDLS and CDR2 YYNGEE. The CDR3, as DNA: TGTGCCAGCAGCGTAGCCCGGGGGATCACCGGGGAGCTGTTTTTT. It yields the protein CASSVARGITGELFF. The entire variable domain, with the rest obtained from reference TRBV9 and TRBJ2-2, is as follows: DSGVTQTPKHLITATGQRVTLRCSPRSGDLSVYWYQQSLDQGLQFLIQYYNGEERAKGNILERFSAQQFPDLHSELNLSSLELGDSALYFCASSVARGITGELFFGEGSRLTVL.

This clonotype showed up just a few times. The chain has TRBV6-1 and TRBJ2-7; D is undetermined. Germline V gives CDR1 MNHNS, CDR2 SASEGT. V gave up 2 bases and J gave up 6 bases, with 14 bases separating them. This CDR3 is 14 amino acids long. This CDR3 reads CASSEISGPGEQYF. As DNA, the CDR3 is TGTGCCAGCAGTGAAATCTCCGGTCCGGGCGAGCAGTACTTC.

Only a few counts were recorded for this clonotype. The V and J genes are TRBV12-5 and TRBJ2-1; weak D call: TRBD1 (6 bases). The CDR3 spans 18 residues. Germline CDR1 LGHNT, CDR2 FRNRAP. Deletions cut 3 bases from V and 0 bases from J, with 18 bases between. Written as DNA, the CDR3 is TGTGCTAGTGGTTTTGCTCAAAAGGACAGCTCCTCCTACAATGAGCAGTTCTTC. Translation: CASGFAQKDSSSYNEQFF.

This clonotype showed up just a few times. DNA for the CDR3: TGTGCCAGCAGCAAGGACTGGGCAGATACGCAGTATTTT. Protein product: CASSKDWADTQYF. The chain links TRBV7-3 to TRBJ2-3, with D possibly TRBD2 on 5 matching bases. Germline V gives CDR1 SGHTA, CDR2 FQGTGA. V was trimmed by 5 bases and J by 4 bases, leaving 10 bases between them. The CDR3 has 13 residues. Based on the CDR3 plus reference TRBV7-3 and TRBJ2-3, the full variable domain is GAGVSQTPSNKVTEKGKYVELRCDPISGHTALYWYRQSLGQGPEFLIYFQGTGAADDSGLPNDRFFAVRPEGSVSTLKIQRTERGDSAVYLCASSKDWADTQYFGPGTRLTVL.

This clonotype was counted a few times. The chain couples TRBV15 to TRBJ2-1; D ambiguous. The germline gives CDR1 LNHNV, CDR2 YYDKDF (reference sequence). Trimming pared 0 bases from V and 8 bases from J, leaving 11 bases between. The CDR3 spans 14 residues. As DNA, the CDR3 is TGTGCCACCAGCAGAGATCATGTGGGCGATGAGCAGTTCTTC. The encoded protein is CATSRDHVGDEQFF.

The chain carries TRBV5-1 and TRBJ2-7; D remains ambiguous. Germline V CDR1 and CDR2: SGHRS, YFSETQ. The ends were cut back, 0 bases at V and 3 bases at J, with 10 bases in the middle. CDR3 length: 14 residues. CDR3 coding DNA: TGCGCCAGCAGCTTGGGATCAGTAAACTACGAGCAGTACTTC. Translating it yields CASSLGSVNYEQYF. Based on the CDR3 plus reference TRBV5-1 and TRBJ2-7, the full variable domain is KAGVTQTPRYLIKTRGQQVTLSCSPISGHRSVSWYQQTPGQGLQFLFEYFSETQRNKGNFPGRFSGRQFSNSRSEMNVSTLELGDSALYLCASSLGSVNYEQYFGPGTRLTVT.

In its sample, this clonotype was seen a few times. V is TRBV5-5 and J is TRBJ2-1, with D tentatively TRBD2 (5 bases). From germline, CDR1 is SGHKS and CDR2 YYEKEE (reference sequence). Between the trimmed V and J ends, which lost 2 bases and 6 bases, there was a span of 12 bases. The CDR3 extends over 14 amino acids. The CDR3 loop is CASSFWLALNEQFF. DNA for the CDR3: TGTGCCAGCAGCTTCTGGCTAGCCCTCAATGAGCAGTTCTTC.

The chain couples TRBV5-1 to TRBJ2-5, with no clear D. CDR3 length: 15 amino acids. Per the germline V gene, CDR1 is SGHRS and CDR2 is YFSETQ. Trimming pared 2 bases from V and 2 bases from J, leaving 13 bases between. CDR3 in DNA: TGCGCCAGCAGCTTTAGGCCGGCGGTTCAAGAGACCCAGTACTTC. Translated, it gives CASSFRPAVQETQYF. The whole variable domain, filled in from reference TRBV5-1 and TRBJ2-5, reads KAGVTQTPRYLIKTRGQQVTLSCSPISGHRSVSWYQQTPGQGLQFLFEYFSETQRNKGNFPGRFSGRQFSNSRSEMNVSTLELGDSALYLCASSFRPAVQETQYFGPGTRLLVL.

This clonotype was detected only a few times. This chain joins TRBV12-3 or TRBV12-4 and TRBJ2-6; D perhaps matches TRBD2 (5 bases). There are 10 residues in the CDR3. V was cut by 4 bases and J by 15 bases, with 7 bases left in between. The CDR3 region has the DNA TGTGCCAGCAGTTATCGGGGCCTGACTTTC. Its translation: CASSYRGLTF.

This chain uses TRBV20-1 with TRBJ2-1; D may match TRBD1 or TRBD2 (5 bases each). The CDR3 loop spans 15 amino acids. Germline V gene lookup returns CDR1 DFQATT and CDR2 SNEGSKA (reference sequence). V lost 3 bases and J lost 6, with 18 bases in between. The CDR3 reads CSASGVEGRFNEQFF. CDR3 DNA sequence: TGCAGTGCTAGTGGGGTAGAGGGGCGCTTCAATGAGCAGTTCTTC.

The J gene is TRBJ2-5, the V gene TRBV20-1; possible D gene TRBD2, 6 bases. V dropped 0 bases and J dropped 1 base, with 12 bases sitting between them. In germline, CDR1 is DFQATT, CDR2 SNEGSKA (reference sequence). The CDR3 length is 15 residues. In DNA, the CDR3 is TGCAGTGCTAGAGATGGCGGGGCGTTCCAAGAGACCCAGTACTTC. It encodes CSARDGGAFQETQYF.

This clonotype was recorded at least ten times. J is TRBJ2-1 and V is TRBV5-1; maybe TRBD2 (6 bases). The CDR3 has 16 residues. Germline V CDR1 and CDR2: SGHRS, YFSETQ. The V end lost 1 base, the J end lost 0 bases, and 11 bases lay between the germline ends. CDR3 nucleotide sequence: TGCGCCAGCAGCTTGTCGGGCGGGAACTCCTACAATGAGCAGTTCTTC. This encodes CASSLSGGNSYNEQFF.

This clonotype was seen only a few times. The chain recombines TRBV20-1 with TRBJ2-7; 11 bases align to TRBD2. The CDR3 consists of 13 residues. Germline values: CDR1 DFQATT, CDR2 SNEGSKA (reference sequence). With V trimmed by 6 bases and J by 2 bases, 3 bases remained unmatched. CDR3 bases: TGCAGTGCCGCACTAGCGGGGGCCTACGAGCAGTACTTC. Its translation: CSAALAGAYEQYF.

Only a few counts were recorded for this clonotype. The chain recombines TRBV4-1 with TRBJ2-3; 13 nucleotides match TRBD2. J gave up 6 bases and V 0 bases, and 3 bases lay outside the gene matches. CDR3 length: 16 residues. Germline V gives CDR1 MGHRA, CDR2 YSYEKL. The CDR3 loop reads CASSQDGGLAGDTQYF. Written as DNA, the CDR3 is TGCGCCAGCAGCCAAGACGGGGGACTAGCGGGGGATACGCAGTATTTT.

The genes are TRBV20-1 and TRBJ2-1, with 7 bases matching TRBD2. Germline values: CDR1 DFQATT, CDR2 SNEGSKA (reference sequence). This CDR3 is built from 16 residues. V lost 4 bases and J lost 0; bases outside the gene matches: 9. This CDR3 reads CSANLLAVRSYNEQFF. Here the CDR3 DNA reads TGCAGTGCTAACCTTCTAGCGGTCCGCTCCTACAATGAGCAGTTCTTC.

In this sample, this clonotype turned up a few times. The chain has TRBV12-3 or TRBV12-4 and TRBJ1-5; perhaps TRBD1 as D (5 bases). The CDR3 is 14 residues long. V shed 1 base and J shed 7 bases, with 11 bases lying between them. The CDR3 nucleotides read TGTGCCAGCAGTTTAGAGGGGATTGGACAGCCCCAGCATTTT. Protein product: CASSLEGIGQPQHF.

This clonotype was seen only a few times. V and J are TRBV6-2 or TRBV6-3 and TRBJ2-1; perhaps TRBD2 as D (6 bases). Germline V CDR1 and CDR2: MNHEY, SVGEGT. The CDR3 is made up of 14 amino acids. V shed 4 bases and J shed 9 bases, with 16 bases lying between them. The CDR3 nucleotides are TGTGCCAGCAGTTGGAGGACTACGGTGGGTGAGCAGTTCTTC. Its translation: CASSWRTTVGEQFF.